One and the same sample provided the 26 T cell receptor beta chains below, sequenced in a study of T cell clones after liver transplantation. Assay: immunoSEQ multiplex PCR; the TCRdb copy retains only in-frame clones and omits some. This sample has about 76,000 clones; roughly 83% occur once, and the top ten carry over 2.5%. Material: CD4+ T cells from blood, obtained at the 22-month timepoint. The source of these receptors is a human patient who received a liver transplant. The graft donor may account for some of the T cells.

The chain is built from TRBV7-8 and TRBJ2-1, with 12 bases matching TRBD2. Trimming at V came to 5 bases and at J to 4 bases, leaving 6 bases not matched to a gene. The germline gives CDR1 SGHVS, CDR2 FQNEAQ. The CDR3 runs to 16 residues. The CDR3 DNA reads TGTGCCAGCAGCCCCCGGCTAGCGGGAGGGTACAATGAGCAGTTCTTC. Protein product: CASSPRLAGGYNEQFF.

The chain has TRBV7-2 and TRBJ2-3; the match to TRBD2 covers 11 bases. Germline V CDR1 and CDR2: SGHTA, FQGNSA. This CDR3 is built from 16 residues. The ends lost 4 bases at V and 3 bases at J; junction bases unmatched: 6. The CDR3 loop reads CASSSDLAGGTDTQYF. The CDR3 nucleotides read TGTGCCAGCAGCTCAGACCTAGCGGGGGGTACAGATACGCAGTATTTT. Full variable domain (missing parts from reference TRBV7-2 and TRBJ2-3): GAGVSQSPSNKVTEKGKDVELRCDPISGHTALYWYRQSLGQGLEFLIYFQGNSAPDKSGLPSDRFSAERTGGSVSTLTIQRTQQEDSAVYLCASSSDLAGGTDTQYFGPGTRLTVL.

V usage is TRBV21-1 and J usage is TRBJ1-5; the listed D gene, TRBD1, was not tested against the DNA. TRBV21-1 is a known pseudogene. The CDR3 loop spans 19 amino acids. CDR3 loop: CAITNRDPVQGGRNQPQHF. CDR3 bases: TGTGCCATAACAAACCGGGATCCCGTACAGGGGGGTCGCAATCAGCCCCAGCATTTT.

The chain couples TRBV7-6 to TRBJ2-5; a possible D gene is TRBD2 (5 bases). This CDR3 spans 15 amino acids. CDR1 and CDR2 (germline): SGHVS, FNYEAQ. Trimming removed 1 base at V and 5 bases at J, with 14 bases between. The CDR3 bases are TGTGCCAGCAGCTTAGGGACGAACCCGGGGGAGACCCAGTACTTC. Translation gives CASSLGTNPGETQYF.

The chain couples TRBV4-2 to TRBJ1-4; unclear D gene. The CDR3 loop spans 17 amino acids. Trimming stripped 4 bases from V and 7 bases from J, with 22 bases between. In germline, CDR1 is LGHNA, CDR2 YNFKEQ. The CDR3 loop reads CASSPPRRTTGGEKLFF. As DNA, the CDR3 is TGTGCCAGCAGCCCCCCGCGGAGGACGACCGGTGGTGAAAAACTGTTTTTT.

The rearrangement uses TRBV5-6 and TRBJ2-7; TRBD1 matches at 12 bases. Germline V gene data show CDR1 as SGHDT and CDR2 as YYEEEE. CDR3 length: 15 amino acids. Trimming took 0 bases from V and 4 from J; bases not matched to a gene: 2. CDR3 region: CASSLAGQGAYEQYF. The DNA of the CDR3 is TGTGCCAGCAGCTTGGCGGGACAGGGGGCTTACGAGCAGTACTTC.

This chain connects TRBV6-6 to TRBJ2-7; the match to TRBD1 covers 8 bases. Germline lookup yields CDR1 MNHNY and CDR2 SVGAGI (reference sequence). CDR3 size: 15 residues. Trimming at V came to 5 bases and at J to 3 bases, leaving 9 bases not matched to a gene. The CDR3 sequence: CASSTPGQGGYEQYF. The CDR3, as DNA: TGTGCCAGCAGTACCCCAGGACAGGGAGGCTACGAGCAGTACTTC.

V usage is TRBV7-3 and J usage is TRBJ2-2; unclear D gene. CDR3 length equals 14 residues. V was trimmed by 2 bases and J by 2 bases, leaving 6 bases between them. Germline V gives CDR1 SGHTA, CDR2 FQGTGA. The CDR3 protein is CASSLFSNTGELFF. The CDR3 nucleotides are TGTGCCAGCAGCTTATTCTCTAACACCGGGGAGCTGTTTTTT.

The chain carries TRBV7-2 and TRBJ2-3; 7 bases are a match to TRBD2. J was trimmed by 4 bases and V by 6 bases; bases with no gene match: 1. The CDR3 loop spans 12 amino acids. Germline V gives CDR1 SGHTA, CDR2 FQGNSA. The CDR3 nucleotides read TGTGCCAGCAGGGGGGGGTCAGATACGCAGTATTTT. Its translation is CASRGGSDTQYF.

This chain joins TRBV28 and TRBJ2-5; D gene ambiguous. CDR1 MDHEN and CDR2 SYDVKM come from the germline V gene. V was trimmed by 6 bases and J by 2 bases, leaving 13 bases between them. The CDR3 spans 14 residues. The CDR3 region has the DNA TGTGCCAGCAGGTCCCGTGGGGTACAAGAGACCCAGTACTTC. This codes for CASRSRGVQETQYF.

This clone was seen only a few times. The V call is TRBV29-1, the J call TRBJ1-4, with D possibly TRBD1 on 5 matching bases. The CDR3 runs 15 residues. V lost 0 bases to trimming and J lost 7 bases, with 15 bases between them. Germline V gene data show CDR1 as SQVTM and CDR2 as ANQGSEA. The CDR3, as DNA: TGCAGCGTTGAAGATCTTGTGGGGGGACGTGAAAAACTGTTTTTT. Protein sequence: CSVEDLVGGREKLFF.

V is TRBV5-4 and J is TRBJ2-7, with D perhaps matching TRBD1 (5 bases). Germline V gene data show CDR1 as SGHNT and CDR2 as YYREEE (reference sequence). Trimming shortened V by 6 bases and J by 3 bases, and 19 bases separated the two germline ends. The CDR3 spans 15 residues. CDR3 region: CASTKQGTAYYEQYF. The CDR3 nucleotides read TGTGCCAGCACTAAGCAGGGTACGGCCTACTACGAGCAGTACTTC.

The chain couples TRBV11-2 to TRBJ1-1; D call uncertain. The germline CDR1 and CDR2 sequences are SGHAT and FQNNGV. This CDR3 region has 12 residues. Trimming stripped 2 bases from V and 6 bases from J, with 7 bases between. The CDR3 DNA follows: TGTGCCAGCAGCTTAATGGCACCTGAAGCTTTCTTT. Amino acids: CASSLMAPEAFF.

The chain employs TRBV5-6 and TRBJ1-4; 7 positions match TRBD1. Trimming cost V 9 bases and J 5 bases; bases outside gene matches: 13. From germline, CDR1 is SGHDT and CDR2 YYEEEE. This CDR3 is built from 15 residues. The CDR3 nucleotides read TGTGCCAACTTCGGGACAGAAGCTTCCAATGAAAAACTGTTTTTT. Its translation is CANFGTEASNEKLFF.

V usage is TRBV23-1 and J usage is TRBJ2-5; TRBD2 is a possible D gene (5 bases). TRBV23-1 qualifies as an ORF whose function is uncertain. V was shortened by 4 bases and J by 4 bases, with 19 bases between the two germline ends. The CDR3 spans 16 residues. The CDR3 loop is CASSPRTGLFSETQYF. The CDR3 DNA follows: TGCGCCAGCAGTCCGCGGACGGGGTTGTTTTCAGAGACCCAGTACTTC.

The chain couples TRBV6-5 to TRBJ2-1; D perhaps matches TRBD1 (5 bases). This CDR3 region has 13 residues. V lost 5 bases, J lost 7 bases, and 12 bases lay in between. From germline, CDR1 is MNHEY and CDR2 SVGAGI. CDR3 in amino acids: CASSRLQGNEQFF. DNA for the CDR3: TGTGCCAGCAGTCGACTTCAGGGTAATGAGCAGTTCTTC.

The chain joins TRBV6-1 to TRBJ1-4, with D maybe TRBD1 (6 bases). Germline lookup yields CDR1 MNHNS and CDR2 SASEGT. V gave up 2 bases and J gave up 10 bases, with 14 bases separating them. CDR3 length: 14 residues. As DNA, the CDR3 is TGTGCCAGCAGTGAACTGGGGGCCAGTGGAAAACTGTTTTTT. Amino acid sequence: CASSELGASGKLFF.

This clone was seen a handful of times. The rearrangement joins TRBV18 to TRBJ2-7; 10 positions match TRBD1. The CDR3 spans 20 residues. V dropped 4 bases and J dropped 1; count of bases not matched to a gene: 19. Germline CDR1 reads KGHSH; CDR2 reads LQKENI. The CDR3 bases are TGTGCCAGCTCACGCAGCTCCGGGACAGGGGCCCTACCCCTATCCTACGAGCAGTACTTC. This codes for CASSRSSGTGALPLSYEQYF.

The rearrangement uses TRBV9 and TRBJ2-7; TRBD1 might be the D (6 bases). Germline loops: CDR1 SGDLS, CDR2 YYNGEE. CDR3 length: 14 residues. Trimming stripped 0 bases from V and 2 bases from J, with 9 bases between. The CDR3 loop is CASSVDGGPYEQYF. Here the CDR3 DNA reads TGTGCCAGCAGCGTAGATGGGGGCCCCTACGAGCAGTACTTC.

This clone is judged medium-sized (0.01 to 0.1%). V is TRBV7-2 and J is TRBJ1-3, with D unresolved. The CDR3 runs 15 residues. V was shortened by 5 bases and J by 2 bases, with 13 bases between the two germline ends. Germline assignment: CDR1 SGHTA and CDR2 FQGNSA. In DNA form, the CDR3 reads TGTGCCAGCAGCCTATCCCCTGGGGCTGGAAACACCATATATTTT. Protein product: CASSLSPGAGNTIYF.

The chain joins TRBV28 to TRBJ2-3; 7 bases match TRBD1. Trimming removed 6 bases from V and 3 bases from J; junction bases left unmatched: 3. The CDR3 consists of 13 residues. The germline V gene encodes CDR1 MDHEN and CDR2 SYDVKM. The CDR3 loop is CASRFRGTDTQYF. As DNA, the CDR3 is TGTGCCAGCAGGTTCAGGGGGACAGATACGCAGTATTTT.

The J gene is TRBJ2-1, the V gene TRBV21-1. TRBV21-1 is deemed a pseudogene. CDR3 length: 14 residues. The CDR3 DNA reads as TGTGCCAGCAGCAAAGTAGAGGGGCCCTATGAGCAGTTCTTC. Protein product: CASSKVEGPYEQFF.

The chain has TRBV28 and TRBJ2-7; no firm D call. V shed 6 bases and J shed 7 bases, with 13 bases lying between them. In germline, CDR1 is MDHEN, CDR2 SYDVKM. The CDR3 runs 12 residues. In DNA, the CDR3 is TGTGCCAGCAGCTACTCTAATATGGAGCAGTACTTC. Translated: CASSYSNMEQYF. The full variable domain, with the rest looked up from reference TRBV28 and TRBJ2-7, is DVKVTQSSRYLVKRTGEKVFLECVQDMDHENMFWYRQDPGLGLRLIYFSYDVKMKEKGDIPEGYSVSREKKERFSLILESASTNQTSMYLCASSYSNMEQYFGPGTRLTVT.

This rearrangement joins TRBV19 to TRBJ2-3; maybe TRBD1 (6 bases). CDR3 length: 17 amino acids. CDR1 and CDR2 (germline): LNHDA, SQIVND (reference sequence). Trimming removed 6 bases at V and 6 bases at J, with 25 bases between. The CDR3 sequence: CASSLRSRQAPSDTQYF. CDR3 DNA: TGTGCCAGTAGCCTCCGATCTCGACAGGCTCCGAGTGATACGCAGTATTTT.

V usage is TRBV6-5 and J usage is TRBJ2-1; D gene unclear. This CDR3 is built from 15 residues. Between the trimmed V and J ends, which lost 6 bases and 2 bases, there was a span of 14 bases. Germline V gene lookup returns CDR1 MNHEY and CDR2 SVGAGI. CDR3 nucleotide sequence: TGTGCCAGCAGCAGACTCACCCGAACCTACAATGAGCAGTTCTTC. Its protein is CASSRLTRTYNEQFF.

The chain employs TRBV18 and TRBJ1-6; weak D call: TRBD1 (6 bases). This CDR3 region has 16 residues. The germline CDR1 and CDR2 sequences are KGHSH and LQKENI. V gave up 6 bases and J gave up 7 bases, with 19 bases separating them. DNA for the CDR3: TGTGCCAGCTCGATCCAGGGGATAACGACCAATTCACCCCTCCACTTT. Residues: CASSIQGITTNSPLHF.